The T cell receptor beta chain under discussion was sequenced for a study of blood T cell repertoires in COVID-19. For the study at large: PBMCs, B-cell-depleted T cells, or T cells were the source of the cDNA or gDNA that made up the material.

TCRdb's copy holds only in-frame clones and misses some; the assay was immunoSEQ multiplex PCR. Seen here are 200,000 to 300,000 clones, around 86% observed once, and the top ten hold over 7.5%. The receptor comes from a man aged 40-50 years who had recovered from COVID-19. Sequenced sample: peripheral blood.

The CDR3: CASSLEFGGDTIYF. CDR3 DNA: TGTGCCAGCAGCTTAGAATTCGGGGGGGACACCATATATTTT. The chain carries TRBV11-2 and TRBJ1-3; TRBD1 is a possible D gene (5 bases). Trimming took off 0 bases at V and 8 bases at J, with 11 bases between the two ends. The CDR3 consists of 14 residues. Germline CDR1 SGHAT, CDR2 FQNNGV.